The source of this T cell receptor beta chain is a study of cytomegalovirus exposure and HLA in healthy donors. General study results and limits: A classifier reportedly called cytomegalovirus status with high sensitivity and specificity. Sequencing likely produced, as an artifact, a cluster of highly shared sequence variants.

The V and J ends lost 3 bases and 4 bases, in that order; junction bases with no gene match: 9. CDR3 length equals 15 residues. Germline CDR1 reads SGHRS; CDR2 reads YFSETQ. Primers for the PCR totalled 60 Vbeta and 13 Jbeta. Data came from immunoSEQ multiplex PCR; TCRdb stores just in-frame clones and leaves some out. The table has under 200,000 clones, 82% seen once. For this clone: Its antigen remains unidentified.

The V and J genes are TRBV5-1 and TRBJ1-2, with 7 bases fitting TRBD1. The sample was PBMCs. The sequence derives from a girl aged 5-17 years in good health and CMV-seropositive. CDR3 sequence: CASSSFQGGSYGYTF. The CDR3 DNA sequence: TGCGCCAGCAGCTCATTTCAGGGGGGATCCTATGGCTACACCTTC.